This T cell receptor (beta chain) is from a study of cytomegalovirus exposure and HLA in healthy donors. Across the study: A subsequent analysis stated that the 110 or so validation repertoires were run on the same platform as the approximately 660 first-cohort repertoires.

Points from the study as a whole: There were fewer than 200 TCR beta chains listed as cytomegalovirus-associated. As was reported, the classifier diagnosed cytomegalovirus status with high specificity and sensitivity.

Clones were read by immunoSEQ multiplex PCR, and TCRdb kept only the in-frame ones, dropping some. Among approximately 270,000 clones listed, approximately 84% were seen once. On this clone itself: The target antigen is unknown.

This TCR came from a man aged 18-30 years in good health and CMV-seropositive. Sample: PBMCs.

Here the CDR3 DNA reads TGTGCCAGCAGTTTAGGCGGGGACCCATCCTACAATGAGCAGTTCTTC. As protein: CASSLGGDPSYNEQFF. The V and J genes are TRBV27 and TRBJ2-1, with a possible D match to TRBD2 (6 bases). CDR1 is MNHEY, CDR2 SMNVEV, per germline (reference sequence). CDR3 size: 16 residues. V shed 2 bases and J shed 1 base, with 12 bases lying between them.